Below are 31 T cell receptor beta chains sequenced from a single sample in a study of T-cell memory formation after mild COVID-19. TCRdb re-analysed the 5' RACE reads in MiXCR, keeping a single row per CDR3 protein. The sample records 560,000 or so distinct CDR3 sequences, 15% to 20% being singletons. What was sequenced was PBMCs or a T cell subset sorted from them (not recorded which). The source is an adult woman who had mild COVID-19 (a few samples of this study predate the infection). Cell type and time point are not known.

The V call is TRBV4-3, the J call TRBJ2-7; D may be TRBD1 (6 bases). CDR3 size: 15 residues. Germline lookup yields CDR1 LGHNA and CDR2 YSLEER. Deletions cut 1 base from V and 2 bases from J, with 12 bases between. CDR3: CASSQGIGGPYEQYF. CDR3 coding DNA: TGCGCCAGCAGCCAAGGGATAGGGGGTCCCTACGAGCAGTACTTC.

This clonotype was observed a few times. This chain uses TRBV24-1 with TRBJ2-4; D tentatively reads TRBD1 or TRBD2 (5 bases each). CDR1 is KGHDR and CDR2 is SFDVKD in the germline V gene. The germline V and J ends were trimmed by 3 bases and 1 base, with 15 bases remaining between them. The CDR3 has 17 amino acids. The CDR3 reads CATSDTRGAGAKNIQYF. CDR3 DNA sequence: TGTGCCACCAGTGATACACGAGGGGCTGGGGCCAAAAACATTCAGTACTTC.

Only a few counts were recorded for this clonotype. This sequence joins TRBV27 and TRBJ2-1; D might be TRBD1 or TRBD2, each matching 8 bases. The CDR3 runs 18 residues. V lost 2 bases and J lost 12, with 29 bases in between. The germline V gene encodes CDR1 MNHEY and CDR2 SMNVEV (reference sequence). The CDR3 loop is CASSLTPLQREPTGGQFF. The CDR3 DNA is TGTGCCAGCAGTTTAACACCTCTCCAGCGGGAGCCCACAGGGGGGCAGTTCTTC.

CDR3 coding DNA: TGCAGTGCCCCAGCTGAGAGACCGAAAAGCCTTAACTATGGCTACACCTTC. It codes for CSAPAERPKSLNYGYTF. The rearrangement uses TRBV20-1 and TRBJ1-2, with D unresolved. This CDR3 region has 17 residues. Germline V CDR1 and CDR2: DFQATT, SNEGSKA (reference sequence). V was pared by 6 bases and J by 1 base, with 24 bases between.

This clonotype was seen more than once but under ten times. The chain has TRBV6-5 and TRBJ1-5, with a weak D call TRBD1 (5 bases). V was cut by 2 bases and J by 4 bases, with 12 bases left in between. This CDR3 comprises 15 residues. Germline V lookup: CDR1 MNHEY, CDR2 SVGAGI. CDR3 DNA sequence: TGTGCCAGCAGTTACGGGGCAGGCCAGAATCAGCCCCAGCATTTT. It is translated as CASSYGAGQNQPQHF.

This clonotype was detected only a few times. The V gene is TRBV12-3 or TRBV12-4, the J gene TRBJ2-1; 12 bases are shared with TRBD2. J was trimmed by 9 bases and V by 5 bases; bases with no gene match: 14. CDR3 length equals 17 residues. CDR3 nucleotides: TGTGCCAGCAGTGCCCTGGCGACTAGCGGGAGAGAGGGTGAGCAGTTCTTC. It yields the protein CASSALATSGREGEQFF.

This clonotype was observed a handful of times. This sequence joins TRBV29-1 and TRBJ1-1, with 9 bases aligning to TRBD1. Germline assignment: CDR1 SQVTM and CDR2 ANQGSEA. The CDR3 has 15 residues. With V trimmed by 4 bases and J by 5 bases, 11 bases remained unmatched. In DNA form, the CDR3 reads TGCAGCGTTGTGAAGGCACAGGGGGCTGGTACTGAAGCTTTCTTT. Its translation is CSVVKAQGAGTEAFF.

This clonotype was observed a few times. This chain joins TRBV7-2 and TRBJ2-1; TRBD2 agrees at 10 bases. The CDR3 is 18 amino acids. Trimming cost V 0 bases and J 5 bases; bases outside gene matches: 10. CDR1 SGHTA and CDR2 FQGNSA come from the germline V gene. In nucleotides, the CDR3 is TGTGCCAGCAGCTTAGCAAGGGAAGCGGGAGGGGTAAACAATGAGCAGTTCTTC. Its protein is CASSLAREAGGVNNEQFF.

This chain connects TRBV10-3 to TRBJ1-5; D is ambiguous. CDR3 length equals 15 residues. The germline gives CDR1 ENHRY, CDR2 SYGVKD. V lost 0 bases and J 2 bases, leaving 8 bases between the germline ends. Written as DNA, the CDR3 is TGTGCCATCAGTGAGTCGACGGTAGGCAATCAGCCCCAGCATTTT. This encodes CAISESTVGNQPQHF.

The chain employs TRBV19 and TRBJ2-5; TRBD1 aligns across 8 bases. The length of the CDR3 is 16 residues. The germline V gene has CDR1 LNHDA and CDR2 SQIVND (reference sequence). Trimming cost V 3 bases and J 2 bases; bases outside gene matches: 8. CDR3 amino acids: CASSIGTGVIQETQYF. CDR3 DNA sequence: TGTGCCAGTAGTATTGGGACAGGAGTAATACAAGAGACCCAGTACTTC.

On this clonotype itself: This may stem from a read error, because a much larger clone lies one nucleotide away. The chain carries TRBV5-1 and TRBJ2-1, with 7 bases aligning to TRBD1. Trimming at V came to 2 bases and at J to 5 bases, leaving 1 base not matched to a gene. CDR3 length: 13 amino acids. Germline-derived CDR1 and CDR2 are SGHRS and YFSETQ. CDR3 protein: CASSFTGDNEQFF. The CDR3 bases are TGCGCCAGCAGCTTCACAGGGGACAATGAGCAGTTCTTC.

The sample holds a few counts of this clonotype. This chain joins TRBV7-2 and TRBJ2-7; 8 bases match TRBD1. This CDR3 has 14 amino acids. V lost 4 bases to trimming and J lost 0 bases; unmatched junction nucleotides: 2. Per the germline V gene, CDR1 is SGHTA and CDR2 is FQGNSA. The CDR3 loop reads CASSSTGVSYEQYF. In nucleotides, the CDR3 is TGTGCCAGCAGCTCGACAGGGGTCTCCTACGAGCAGTACTTC.

This sequence joins TRBV24-1 and TRBJ2-2; 10 bases align to TRBD2. The CDR3 is made up of 20 amino acids. The V gene end was trimmed by 3 bases and the J gene end by 1 base; junction bases not matched to a gene: 13. Germline CDR1 is KGHDR and CDR2 is SFDVKD. In nucleotides, the CDR3 is TGTGCCACCAGTGATCTCCCCGGACTAGCGGCTATCATGAACACCGGGGAGCTGTTTTTT. Protein sequence: CATSDLPGLAAIMNTGELFF.

This clonotype appeared once. The V call is TRBV27, the J call TRBJ2-3, with D possibly matching TRBD2 (6 bases). This CDR3 is 17 amino acids long. Trimming left V 7 bases short and J 5 bases short, with 25 bases between. The germline CDR1 and CDR2 sequences are MNHEY and SMNVEV (reference sequence). The CDR3 protein is CASKQSVGLTFVDTQYF. Written as DNA, the CDR3 is TGTGCCAGCAAGCAGTCTGTTGGACTAACCTTTGTAGATACGCAGTATTTT.

CDR3: CASSLQANTGELFF. CDR3 coding DNA: TGTGCCAGCAGCTTACAGGCGAACACCGGGGAGCTGTTTTTT. This chain links TRBV7-2 with TRBJ2-2; D uncertain. V was shortened by 2 bases and J by 0 bases, with 4 bases between the two germline ends. CDR1 and CDR2 (germline): SGHTA, FQGNSA. This CDR3 region has 14 residues. Together with reference TRBV7-2 and TRBJ2-2, the CDR3 gives the full variable domain: GAGVSQSPSNKVTEKGKDVELRCDPISGHTALYWYRQSLGQGLEFLIYFQGNSAPDKSGLPSDRFSAERTGGSVSTLTIQRTQQEDSAVYLCASSLQANTGELFFGEGSRLTVL.

This clonotype was observed a few times. The J gene is TRBJ2-7, the V gene TRBV28; 12 nucleotides line up with TRBD2. CDR3 length: 17 amino acids. Germline trimming cut 5 bases from V and 4 bases from J; bases unmatched to any gene: 12. Germline CDR1 reads MDHEN; CDR2 reads SYDVKM. The DNA of the CDR3 is TGTGCCAGCAGTCCACGACTAGCGGGAGAGATACTTTACGAGCAGTACTTC. Its protein is CASSPRLAGEILYEQYF.

This clonotype was picked up a small number of times. The genes are TRBV18 and TRBJ1-3, with D possibly TRBD1 on 6 matching bases. The germline V and J ends were trimmed by 0 bases and 2 bases, with 14 bases remaining between them. The CDR3 extends over 17 amino acids. Looked up from germline, CDR1 is KGHSH and CDR2 is LQKENI. In DNA, the CDR3 is TGTGCCAGCTCACCACCTGGGTTACAGGGACCTGGAAACACCATATATTTT. As protein: CASSPPGLQGPGNTIYF.

J is TRBJ1-1 and V is TRBV2, with unresolved D. The CDR3 spans 15 residues. Deletions cut 6 bases from V and 1 base from J, with 15 bases between. The germline V gene has CDR1 SNHLY and CDR2 FYNNEI. CDR3 DNA sequence: TGTGCCAGCAGCCCCCCTTTCTCACGGAACACTGAAGCTTTCTTT. It yields the protein CASSPPFSRNTEAFF.

The V call is TRBV7-6, the J call TRBJ1-1; D may be TRBD1 (6 bases). Germline CDR1 reads SGHVS; CDR2 reads FNYEAQ. Trimming stripped 4 bases from V and 1 base from J, with 13 bases between. This CDR3 comprises 15 residues. The CDR3 DNA sequence: TGTGCCAGCAGCTCGGGCAGGGGCAAGAACACTGAAGCTTTCTTT. This encodes CASSSGRGKNTEAFF.

The V and J genes are TRBV5-5 and TRBJ2-3; D is perhaps TRBD1 or TRBD2 (6 bases each). CDR1 and CDR2 from the germline V gene are SGHKS and YYEKEE (reference sequence). V was trimmed by 4 bases and J by 0 bases, leaving 15 bases between them. The length of the CDR3 is 16 residues. The CDR3 DNA reads TGTGCCAGCAGCCAGATCACAGGGAGGAGCACAGATACGCAGTATTTT. This encodes CASSQITGRSTDTQYF.

This clonotype was counted a few times. CDR3 DNA: TGTGCCAGCAGCTTAAGCACAGGGACCTACGAGCAGTACTTC. It yields the protein CASSLSTGTYEQYF. This rearrangement joins TRBV11-1 to TRBJ2-7; D is possibly TRBD1 (6 bases). V lost 2 bases and J 2 bases, leaving 10 bases between the germline ends. Germline V gene lookup returns CDR1 SGHAT and CDR2 FQDESV (reference sequence). This CDR3 comprises 14 residues.

The rearrangement uses TRBV29-1 and TRBJ2-3; 12 bases match TRBD1. V lost 0 bases and J lost 4; bases outside the gene matches: 11. The CDR3 loop spans 18 amino acids. Germline V gives CDR1 SQVTM, CDR2 ANQGSEA. CDR3 nucleotide sequence: TGCAGCGTTGAAGATTGGTCCCTGGGACAGGGGGCTGCAGATACGCAGTATTTT. Its translation is CSVEDWSLGQGAADTQYF.

This clonotype has more than one count but fewer than ten. The chain carries TRBV30 and TRBJ2-5; the D is unclear. The length of the CDR3 is 13 residues. Trimming shortened V by 1 base and J by 2 bases, and 8 bases separated the two germline ends. The germline CDR1 and CDR2 sequences are GTSNPN and SVGIG (reference sequence). DNA for the CDR3: TGTGCCTGGAGTGCTTCCTTACAAGAGACCCAGTACTTC. It yields the protein CAWSASLQETQYF.

The rearrangement joins TRBV12-3 or TRBV12-4 to TRBJ1-1; the D gene is possibly TRBD1 (5 bases). Trimming removed 8 bases at V and 1 base at J, with 14 bases between. The CDR3 has 14 amino acids. The CDR3 protein is CASLYDSQNTEAFF. The CDR3 DNA reads TGTGCCAGCCTGTATGACAGCCAGAACACTGAAGCTTTCTTT.

The chain employs TRBV4-3 and TRBJ2-1, with TRBD2 identical over 10 bases. CDR1 LGHNA and CDR2 YSLEER come from the germline V gene. The length of the CDR3 is 16 residues. V was clipped by 0 bases and J by 4 bases; unmatched bases: 3. This CDR3 reads CASSQDASGSYNEQFF. CDR3 nucleotide sequence: TGCGCCAGCAGCCAAGACGCTAGCGGGAGTTACAATGAGCAGTTCTTC.

This clonotype was counted only a few times. This rearrangement joins TRBV24-1 to TRBJ2-1, with TRBD1 matching over 11 bases. The CDR3 sequence is 16 residues long. Germline CDR1 and CDR2: KGHDR and SFDVKD. With 0 bases clipped from V and 4 bases from J, the junction kept 1 base outside the gene matches. CDR3 loop: CATSDLGQGAYNEQFF. CDR3 DNA: TGTGCCACCAGTGATTTGGGACAGGGGGCTTACAATGAGCAGTTCTTC.

A few counts support this clonotype. V usage is TRBV4-3 and J usage is TRBJ1-2, with a possible D match to TRBD1 (5 bases). Germline V gene data show CDR1 as LGHNA and CDR2 as YSLEER. The length of the CDR3 is 15 residues. Trimming shortened V by 0 bases and J by 8 bases, and 16 bases separated the two germline ends. The CDR3 loop reads CASSQDGLGEEGYTF. For the CDR3, the DNA is TGCGCCAGCAGCCAAGACGGGTTAGGGGAAGAGGGCTACACCTTC.

This clonotype was seen only a few times. The V gene is TRBV19, the J gene TRBJ2-1; a weak D match, TRBD2 (5 bases). This CDR3 is built from 14 residues. V shed 0 bases and J shed 8 bases, with 11 bases lying between them. Germline V gene data show CDR1 as LNHDA and CDR2 as SQIVND (reference sequence). The CDR3 DNA sequence: TGTGCCAGTAGTATAGATAGGGCTAGCCATGAGCAGTTCTTC. Protein: CASSIDRASHEQFF.

The rearrangement uses TRBV20-1 and TRBJ1-1; maybe TRBD1 (6 bases). This CDR3 region has 12 residues. V gave up 3 bases and J gave up 8 bases, with 13 bases separating them. The germline V gene encodes CDR1 DFQATT and CDR2 SNEGSKA (reference sequence). The CDR3 coding sequence is TGCAGTGCTAGCCCCGGACAGATAGAAGCTTTCTTT. As protein: CSASPGQIEAFF.

In this sample, this clonotype turned up a few times. The chain uses TRBV24-1 and TRBJ2-5; 7 bases are shared with TRBD2. With 0 bases clipped from V and 8 bases from J, the junction kept 5 bases outside the gene matches. From germline, CDR1 is KGHDR and CDR2 SFDVKD. There are 14 residues in the CDR3. The CDR3 spells CATSDLRGGETQYF. As DNA, the CDR3 is TGTGCCACCAGTGATTTGCGCGGGGGAGAAACCCAGTACTTC.

The V and J genes are TRBV30 and TRBJ1-1, with TRBD1 matching 11 bases. Looked up from germline, CDR1 is GTSNPN and CDR2 is SVGIG (reference sequence). The ends lost 7 bases at V and 5 bases at J; junction bases unmatched: 18. The CDR3 extends over 17 amino acids. The CDR3 nucleotides read TGTGCCTCTACGCTCGGACAGGGGGCACTCGTAAGGACTGAAGCTTTCTTT. Its translation is CASTLGQGALVRTEAFF.